Listed below are T cell receptor beta chains from one sample, sequenced in a study of PD-L1 blockade in urothelial cancer. Method: immunoSEQ multiplex PCR; TCRdb's copy keeps in-frame clones and lacks some. Of about 72,000 clones listed, 90% are singletons. Source: PBMCs, taken around atezolizumab (anti-PD-L1) treatment. Receptors were obtained from a man in his 70s with urothelial cancer. Both conserved end residues are part of each CDR3. D genes are given only for firm matches. The size field is filled for only some rows; it gives once, few, many or a size class.

TRBJ2-5 - - TRBV9 TGTGCCAGCAGCCCGGGACATTTTGTGGAGACCCAGTACTTC CASSPGHFVETQYF
TRBJ2-3 - TRBD1 TRBV2 TGTGCCAGCAGTGCCCCGGGACAGGGGATATTCGGAACAGATACGCAGTATTTT CASSAPGQGIFGTDTQYF
TRBJ2-1 once TRBD1 TRBV28 TGTGCCAGCAGCCTACAGGGGGCCGGCTACAATGAGCAGTTCTTC CASSLQGAGYNEQFF
TRBJ1-4 - - TRBV28 TGTGCCAGCAGTTTTGGGGGGGGCGCGGGTGAAAAACTGTTTTTT CASSFGGGAGEKLFF
TRBJ1-4 - - TRBV11-2 TGTGCCAGCAGCTTAGTCCAGGGCTCTAATGAAAAACTGTTTTTT CASSLVQGSNEKLFF
TRBJ1-1 - TRBD1 TRBV18 TGTGCCAGCTCACCAGTAGGGACAGGGATTATCGGAACTGAAGCTTTCTTT CASSPVGTGIIGTEAFF
TRBJ2-7 - - TRBV6-1 TGTGCCAGCAGTGTGGGCAGGGGATACGAGCAGTACTTC CASSVGRGYEQYF
TRBJ1-2 few TRBD1 TRBV5-6 TGTGCCAGCAGCTACCTCGGGCAGGGGGGCTATGGCTACACCTTC CASSYLGQGGYGYTF
TRBJ2-5 - TRBD1 TRBV27 TGTGCCAGCAGTTCCGGGACAGGGGGCAGGGAGACCCAGTACTTC CASSSGTGGRETQYF
TRBJ2-7 - TRBD1 TRBV28 TGTGCCAGCAGCCCAACTCAAACCGGGACAGGGGGCATGTTTTACGAGCAGTACTTC CASSPTQTGTGGMFYEQYF
TRBJ2-7 - TRBD1 TRBV5-1 TGCGCCAGCAGCTCCCGACAGGGGACCGCCTACGAGCAGTACTTC CASSSRQGTAYEQYF
TRBJ1-4 - TRBD1 TRBV6-1 TGTGCCAGCAGTGAAGCGTGGGACAGGGTGGGAGAAAAACTGTTTTTT CASSEAWDRVGEKLFF
TRBJ2-7 - - TRBV18 TGTGCCAGCTCACGTGCGGGACTTGGGAACTACGAGCAGTACTTC CASSRAGLGNYEQYF
TRBJ1-5 - - TRBV2 TGTGCCAGCAGTGAGTCAGGTAGCAATCAGCCCCAGCATTTT CASSESGSNQPQHF
TRBJ1-3 - - TRBV18 TGTGCCAGCTCACCGCAGACAGCCTCTGGAAACACCATATATTTT CASSPQTASGNTIYF
TRBJ1-1 - TRBD1 TRBV9 TGTGCCAGCAGCGTAGCACAGGGGGGGCGAGGTGAAGCTTTCTTT CASSVAQGGRGEAFF
TRBJ2-3 - TRBD1 TRBV5-1 TGCGCCAGCAGAAGACAGGGGGCGGAAACAGATACGCAGTATTTT CASRRQGAETDTQYF
TRBJ2-5 - - TRBV9 TGTGCCAGCAGCCCCCGACAGGCAGAGACCCAGTACTTC CASSPRQAETQYF